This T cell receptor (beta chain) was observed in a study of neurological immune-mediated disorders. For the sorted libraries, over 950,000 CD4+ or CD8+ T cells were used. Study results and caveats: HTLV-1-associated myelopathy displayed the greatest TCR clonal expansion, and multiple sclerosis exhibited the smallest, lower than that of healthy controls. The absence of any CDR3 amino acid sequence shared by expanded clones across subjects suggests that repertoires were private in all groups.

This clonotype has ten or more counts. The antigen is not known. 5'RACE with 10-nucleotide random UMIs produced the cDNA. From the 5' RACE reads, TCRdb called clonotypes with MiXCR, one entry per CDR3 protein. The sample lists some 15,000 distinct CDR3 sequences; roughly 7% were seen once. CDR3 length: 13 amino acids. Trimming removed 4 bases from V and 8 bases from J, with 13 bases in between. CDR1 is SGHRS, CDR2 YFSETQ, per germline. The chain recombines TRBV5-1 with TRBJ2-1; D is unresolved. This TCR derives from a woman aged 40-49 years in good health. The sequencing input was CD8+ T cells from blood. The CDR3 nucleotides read TGCGCCAGCAGCGTGGACCCCCCCGATGAGCAGTTCTTC. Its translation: CASSVDPPDEQFF.